This entry features one T cell receptor (beta chain) sequence. A junction end diverges from the germline sequence, so it may reflect a read error. The data were obtained in a study of control samples from healthy donors and cancer patients. The CDR3 has 13 amino acids. Germline V lookup: CDR1 ENHRY, CDR2 SYGVKD. Profiled with immunoSEQ multiplex PCR; TCRdb holds only in-frame clones, not every one. This table holds approximately 97,000 clones, about 91% found once. The source is a woman aged 18-29 years in good health. The specimen sequenced was blood. This chain connects TRBV10-3 to TRBJ2-5; D unclear. The CDR3 region is CAISEIRAYYLNF. In nucleotides, the CDR3 is TGTGCCATCAGTGAGATAAGGGCCTATTACCTTAACTTC.